The 11 T cell receptor beta chains below were found in one sample sequenced in a study of T cells in Graves' hyperthyroidism and ophthalmopathy. RNA transcripts served as the template for amplifying TCR beta CDR3 regions. HTBI primers drove first-round RT-PCR of the TCR CDR3. TCRdb passed the multiplex PCR reads through MiXCR, listing each CDR3 protein once. The sample consists of around 280,000 distinct CDR3 sequences, roughly an eighth of them appearing once. The sequencing sample was made of blood. The origin of the receptors is a middle-aged woman with Graves' hyperthyroidism.

This clonotype has just a few counts. The chain combines TRBV10-3 with TRBJ2-4; the D gene is possibly TRBD2 (6 bases). From germline, CDR1 is ENHRY and CDR2 SYGVKD. This CDR3 is built from 15 residues. V lost 0 bases and J lost 2, with 8 bases in between. The CDR3 coding sequence is TGTGCCATCAGTGAGTCGGGGGGAACCAAAAACATTCAGTACTTC. The encoded protein is CAISESGGTKNIQYF.

About this clonotype itself: A much larger clone differs by one base, so this may be a read error. The chain employs TRBV5-6 and TRBJ2-1; D ambiguous. From germline, CDR1 is SGHDT and CDR2 YYEEEE. This CDR3 region has 15 residues. The CDR3 loop reads CASLVRATPYNEPFF. Written as DNA, the CDR3 is TGTGCCAGCTTGGTTCGGGCGACTCCCTACAATGAGCCGTTCTTC.

This clonotype was found many times. The V and J genes are TRBV2 and TRBJ1-5; unclear D gene. The germline CDR1 and CDR2 sequences are SNHLY and FYNNEI. Trimming removed 8 bases at V and 3 bases at J, with 14 bases between. The CDR3 runs to 14 residues. The CDR3: CASWFGRVNQPQHF. CDR3 bases: TGTGCCAGCTGGTTCGGGAGGGTCAATCAGCCCCAGCATTTT. The whole variable domain, remainder taken from reference TRBV2 and TRBJ1-5, is EPEVTQTPSHQVTQMGQEVILRCVPISNHLYFYWYRQILGQKVEFLVSFYNNEISEKSEIFDDQFSVERPDGSNFTLKIRSTKLEDSAMYFCASWFGRVNQPQHFGDGTRLSIL.

This clonotype was recorded many times. V is TRBV12-3 or TRBV12-4 and J is TRBJ2-5; TRBD2 might be the D (5 bases). The V end was cut by 5 bases, the J end by 7 bases, with 23 bases between. This CDR3 contains 16 residues. CDR3 residues: CASSQGLAGLHGTQYF. DNA for the CDR3: TGTGCCAGCAGTCAAGGGTTAGCCGGACTCCACGGGACCCAGTACTTC.

This clonotype was found many times. The rearrangement uses TRBV7-8 and TRBJ1-1; D is perhaps TRBD1 (6 bases). The CDR3 totals 15 residues. V shed 5 bases and J shed 1 base, with 14 bases lying between them. Germline CDR1 is SGHVS and CDR2 is FQNEAQ. CDR3 protein: CASSRRDNENTEAFF. The DNA of the CDR3 is TGTGCCAGCAGCCGCCGGGACAACGAGAACACTGAAGCTTTCTTT.

This clonotype was recorded at least ten times. The J gene is TRBJ2-1, the V gene TRBV12-3 or TRBV12-4, with D possibly matching TRBD1 (6 bases). This CDR3 comprises 13 residues. V was pared by 3 bases and J by 6 bases, with 9 bases between. The CDR3 nucleotides read TGTGCCAGCAGTTTTCAGGGGATCAATGAGCAGTTCTTC. Amino acid sequence: CASSFQGINEQFF.

This clonotype has at least ten counts. The chain links TRBV28 to TRBJ2-1; D gene ambiguous. Germline CDR1 and CDR2: MDHEN and SYDVKM. The CDR3 has 14 amino acids. Trimming took off 5 bases at V and 6 bases at J, with 14 bases between the two ends. The CDR3: CASSRTGGSNEQFF. CDR3 bases: TGTGCCAGCAGTAGGACCGGTGGGTCCAATGAGCAGTTCTTC. Full variable domain (missing parts from reference TRBV28 and TRBJ2-1): DVKVTQSSRYLVKRTGEKVFLECVQDMDHENMFWYRQDPGLGLRLIYFSYDVKMKEKGDIPEGYSVSREKKERFSLILESASTNQTSMYLCASSRTGGSNEQFFGPGTRLTVL.

This clonotype was counted between two and nine times. The chain combines TRBV10-3 with TRBJ2-2; D is possibly TRBD1 (6 bases). The germline CDR1 and CDR2 sequences are ENHRY and SYGVKD. Trimming took 2 bases from V and 3 from J, leaving 16 bases between them. CDR3 length: 17 residues. The CDR3 DNA reads as TGTGCCATCAGTGAGCCCAAACAGGGCGACCACACCGGGGAGCTGTTTTTT. Its translation: CAISEPKQGDHTGELFF.

V usage is TRBV11-2 and J usage is TRBJ2-6; weak D call: TRBD2 (6 bases). This CDR3 comprises 20 residues. V was trimmed by 2 bases and J by 0 bases, leaving 20 bases between them. CDR1 is SGHAT and CDR2 is FQNNGV in the germline V gene. The DNA of the CDR3 is TGTGCCAGCAGCTTACCCCCTTGGAGGGGATCGCGCTCTGGGGCCAACGTCCTGACTTTC. It codes for CASSLPPWRGSRSGANVLTF.

Ten or more counts support this clonotype. This rearrangement joins TRBV6-5 to TRBJ1-1; no definite D call. CDR1 and CDR2 from the germline V gene are MNHEY and SVGAGI. This CDR3 has 14 amino acids. With 0 bases removed from V and 5 bases from J, the gap between germline ends came to 10 bases. The CDR3 DNA sequence: TGTGCCAGCAGTTACTCAGGCGGTGGTACTGAAGCTTTCTTT. Translated, it gives CASSYSGGGTEAFF.

This clonotype was observed many times. The DNA for the CDR3 is TGTGCCAGCAGTCTTACTACCCGCACAGATACGCAGTATTTT. It translates to CASSLTTRTDTQYF. The chain recombines TRBV12-3 or TRBV12-4 with TRBJ2-3; D not resolved. The V end was cut by 5 bases, the J end by 1 base, with 10 bases between. The CDR3 runs to 14 residues.